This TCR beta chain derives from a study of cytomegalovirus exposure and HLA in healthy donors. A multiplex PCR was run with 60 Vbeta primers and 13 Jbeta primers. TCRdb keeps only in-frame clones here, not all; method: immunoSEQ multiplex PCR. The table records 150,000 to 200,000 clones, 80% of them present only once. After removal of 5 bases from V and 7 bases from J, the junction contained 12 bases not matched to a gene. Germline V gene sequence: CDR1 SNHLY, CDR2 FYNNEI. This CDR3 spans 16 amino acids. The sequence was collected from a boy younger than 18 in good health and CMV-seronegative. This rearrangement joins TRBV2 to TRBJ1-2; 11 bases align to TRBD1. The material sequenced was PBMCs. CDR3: CASSPGTGGYLGGYTF. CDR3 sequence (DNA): TGTGCCAGCAGTCCCGGGACAGGGGGGTATTTGGGTGGCTACACCTTC.